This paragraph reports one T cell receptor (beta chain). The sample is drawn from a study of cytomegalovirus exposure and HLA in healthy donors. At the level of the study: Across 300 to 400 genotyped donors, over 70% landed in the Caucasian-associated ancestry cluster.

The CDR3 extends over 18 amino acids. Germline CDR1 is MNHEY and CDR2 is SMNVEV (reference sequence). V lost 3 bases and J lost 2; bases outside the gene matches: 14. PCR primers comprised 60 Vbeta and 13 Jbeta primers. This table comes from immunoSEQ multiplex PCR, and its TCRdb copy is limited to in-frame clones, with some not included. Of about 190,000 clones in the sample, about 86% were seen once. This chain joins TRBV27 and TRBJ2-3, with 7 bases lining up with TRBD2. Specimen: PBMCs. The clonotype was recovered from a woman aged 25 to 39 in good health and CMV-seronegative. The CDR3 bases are TGTGCCAGCAGTTTCTCTTGGACTGGCCTAGCGGACACAGATACGCAGTATTTT. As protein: CASSFSWTGLADTDTQYF.